These 29 T cell receptor beta chains came from one sample sequenced in a study of T cells in localized non-small cell lung cancer. Libraries were prepared by immunoSEQ multiplex PCR; TCRdb keeps only in-frame clonotypes and omits some of them. The data contain about 2,500 clones, around 31% of them seen just once; the ten biggest clones take up more than 5.5%. The sample in question was lung tumor tissue, obtained before any cancer treatment. The origin of the receptors is a man between 35 and 75 years old with stage I lung adenocarcinoma.

The V and J genes are TRBV30 and TRBJ2-6; the D gene could be TRBD1 or TRBD2 (5 bases each). The V gene's germline CDR1 is GTSNPN and CDR2 SVGIG (reference sequence). Trimming shortened V by 2 bases and J by 0 bases, and 11 bases separated the two germline ends. The CDR3 is 16 residues long. The CDR3 spells CAWSFGAISGANVLTF. For the CDR3, the DNA is TGTGCCTGGAGTTTCGGGGCCATCTCTGGGGCCAACGTCCTGACTTTC.

This rearrangement joins TRBV18 to TRBJ2-5, with TRBD2 matching 7 bases. The CDR3 sequence is 13 residues long. CDR1 and CDR2 from the germline V gene are KGHSH and LQKENI. J lost 5 bases, V lost 2 bases, and 2 bases had no gene match. The CDR3 sequence is CASSPSGRETQYF. The DNA for the CDR3 is TGTGCCAGCTCACCATCCGGGAGGGAGACCCAGTACTTC.

The rearrangement uses TRBV28 and TRBJ1-2, with D tentatively TRBD1 (5 bases). The CDR3 loop spans 14 amino acids. V dropped 2 bases and J dropped 6 bases, with 13 bases sitting between them. Germline lookup yields CDR1 MDHEN and CDR2 SYDVKM. The CDR3 here is CASSLTQGVHGYTF. The CDR3 DNA is TGTGCCAGCAGTTTAACTCAGGGCGTGCATGGCTACACCTTC.

For this clone: The DNA is left out, because the CDR3 cannot be placed on it with certainty; the CDR3 is given as TCRdb lists it. V and J are TRBV19 and TRBJ2-3. Per germline, CDR1 LNHDA and CDR2 SQIVND (reference sequence). The CDR3 spans 14 amino acids, including both terminal residues. CDR3 residues: CASTSGQGTDTQYF.

This clone was counted between two and nine times. The J gene is TRBJ2-7, the V gene TRBV11-3, with a tentative D call TRBD2 (6 bases). CDR3 length: 14 amino acids. Trimming cost V 6 bases and J 0 bases, with 12 bases left between them. Germline loops: CDR1 SGHNT, CDR2 YENEEA. The CDR3, as DNA: TGTGCCAGCAGTTATAGGGAGGTCTCCTACGAGCAGTACTTC. It translates to CASSYREVSYEQYF.

In this sample, this clone is medium-sized. The rearrangement joins TRBV11-3 to TRBJ2-7, with D perhaps matching TRBD1 (5 bases). V was pared by 5 bases and J by 0 bases, with 17 bases between. CDR3 length: 16 residues. Germline CDR1 SGHNT, CDR2 YENEEA. In DNA form, the CDR3 reads TGTGCCAGCAGCCCCTGGGCAGGGCCCTCCTCCTACGAGCAGTACTTC. The encoded protein is CASSPWAGPSSYEQYF.

By proportion, this clone is medium-sized. The chain links TRBV9 to TRBJ2-3, with 8 positions matching TRBD2. This CDR3 is 16 amino acids long. V was clipped by 0 bases and J by 3 bases; unmatched bases: 6. Germline V lookup: CDR1 SGDLS, CDR2 YYNGEE. The CDR3 sequence: CASSVGTSGVTDTQYF. The CDR3 nucleotides are TGTGCCAGCAGCGTAGGTACTAGCGGAGTAACAGATACGCAGTATTTT.

The chain carries TRBV19 and TRBJ2-5; unclear D gene. The CDR3 totals 14 residues. CDR1 is LNHDA, CDR2 SQIVND, per germline (reference sequence). Trimming pared 4 bases from V and 6 bases from J, leaving 15 bases between. In nucleotides, the CDR3 is TGTGCCAGTAGTAAGATGGTGGGGAAGCAGACCCAGTACTTC. It translates to CASSKMVGKQTQYF.

This clone was picked up a small number of times. V is TRBV1 and J is TRBJ2-1. TRBV1 represents a pseudogene. The CDR3 extends over 16 amino acids. The CDR3 here is CASSQEVRPLGNEQFF. In DNA form, the CDR3 reads TGCGCCAGCAGCCAAGAGGTCCGTCCTCTTGGGAATGAGCAGTTCTTC.

The V and J genes are TRBV11-3 and TRBJ1-1, with D uncertain. CDR1 and CDR2 from the germline V gene are SGHNT and YENEEA. The CDR3 covers 15 residues. V was clipped by 6 bases and J by 1 base, with 15 bases between them. CDR3 sequence reads: CASSRVLSQNTEAFF. The CDR3 region has the DNA TGTGCCAGCAGTCGAGTCTTGTCCCAGAACACTGAAGCTTTCTTT.

In DNA, the CDR3 is TGTGCCTGGAGTGTGGGGACAGGGGGCGGGTATAGCAATCAGCCCCAGCATTTT. Its protein product is CAWSVGTGGGYSNQPQHF. The V call is TRBV30, the J call TRBJ1-5; TRBD1 aligns across 12 bases. Germline assignment: CDR1 GTSNPN and CDR2 SVGIG (reference sequence). The CDR3 has 18 residues. V shed 0 bases, J shed 0 bases, and the junction held 6 bases outside the gene matches.

Judged by abundance, this clone is medium-sized. The chain uses TRBV11-3 and TRBJ2-7; 8 bases align to TRBD1. CDR3 size: 14 residues. J gave up 2 bases and V 2 bases, and 2 bases lay outside the gene matches. The germline CDR1 and CDR2 sequences are SGHNT and YENEEA. The CDR3 here is CASSLRDRPYEQYF. In DNA, the CDR3 is TGTGCCAGCAGCTTACGGGACAGGCCCTACGAGCAGTACTTC.

This clone was counted only a few times. The chain carries TRBV11-3 and TRBJ1-1; a weak D match, TRBD1 (5 bases). CDR1 is SGHNT, CDR2 YENEEA, per germline. V lost 0 bases to trimming and J lost 1 base, with 9 bases between them. The CDR3 has 15 residues. The CDR3 nucleotides read TGTGCCAGCAGCTTAGAACCAGGGTGGAACACTGAAGCTTTCTTT. This encodes CASSLEPGWNTEAFF.

The J gene is TRBJ2-4, the V gene TRBV29-1; D possibly corresponds to TRBD1 (5 bases). V lost 4 bases, J lost 10 bases, and 14 bases lay in between. The CDR3 totals 12 residues. Germline V gene data show CDR1 as SQVTM and CDR2 as ANQGSEA. CDR3: CSVGSPKGIQYF. DNA for the CDR3: TGCAGCGTTGGGTCCCCCAAGGGGATTCAGTACTTC.

This clone was recorded a few times. This chain joins TRBV4-1 and TRBJ2-1; 8 bases align to TRBD2. The CDR3 totals 16 residues. The J segment lost 1 base and the V segment lost 0 bases, leaving 2 bases of the junction unmatched. Germline CDR1 MGHRA, CDR2 YSYEKL. CDR3 in amino acids: CASSQEKRGSYNEQFF. For the CDR3, the DNA is TGCGCCAGCAGCCAAGAAAAGCGGGGGTCCTACAATGAGCAGTTCTTC.

This clone appeared a single time. This chain connects TRBV28 to TRBJ1-2; 9 bases align to TRBD1. CDR1 is MDHEN, CDR2 SYDVKM, per germline. V lost 6 bases to trimming and J lost 0 bases; unmatched junction nucleotides: 5. The CDR3 is made up of 15 amino acids. The CDR3 nucleotides are TGTGCCAGCAGCCGGGACAGGGCTACTAACTATGGCTACACCTTC. Residues: CASSRDRATNYGYTF.

The table lists this clone with a few counts. CDR3 coding DNA: TGTGCCAGCAGCTTTCTCGCAACGAGAACCTACGAGCAGTACTTC. Translated, it gives CASSFLATRTYEQYF. V is TRBV11-3 and J is TRBJ2-7; D unresolved. V was pared by 3 bases and J by 2 bases, with 14 bases between. From germline, CDR1 is SGHNT and CDR2 YENEEA. The CDR3 length is 15 residues.

Sample share makes this clone large (0.1 to 1%). The CDR3, as DNA: TGTGCCAGCAGCTTGAGGGGAGCCGGTAACACTGAAGCTTTCTTT. It specifies CASSLRGAGNTEAFF. This sequence joins TRBV11-3 and TRBJ1-1, with D maybe TRBD1 (5 bases). Germline assignment: CDR1 SGHNT and CDR2 YENEEA. The CDR3 length is 15 residues. The V gene lost 3 bases and the J gene lost 2 bases, with 13 bases spanning the gap.

This clone has more than one count but fewer than ten. The rearrangement links TRBV11-3 to TRBJ2-2, with D perhaps matching TRBD1 or TRBD2 (5 bases each). CDR3 length: 15 residues. The germline V gene has CDR1 SGHNT and CDR2 YENEEA. V was clipped by 2 bases and J by 7 bases, with 14 bases between them. CDR3 loop: CASSLRPQGRGELFF. DNA of the CDR3: TGTGCCAGCAGCTTACGCCCCCAGGGACGCGGGGAGCTGTTTTTT.

The table lists this clone with a few counts. This chain connects TRBV9 to TRBJ2-7; 9 positions match TRBD1. The germline V gene has CDR1 SGDLS and CDR2 YYNGEE. This CDR3 comprises 15 residues. Unmatched junction bases numbered 8, after V lost 3 bases and J lost 4 bases. The CDR3 loop reads CASSAGQGTEYEQYF. Here the CDR3 DNA reads TGTGCCAGCAGCGCCGGACAGGGGACGGAGTACGAGCAGTACTTC.

A few counts support this clone. The chain combines TRBV30 with TRBJ2-2; TRBD2 matches at 7 bases. Germline values: CDR1 GTSNPN, CDR2 SVGIG (reference sequence). The CDR3 is 14 amino acids. J gave up 0 bases and V 3 bases, and 1 base lay outside the gene matches. This chain's CDR3 is CAWRSGTNTGELFF. CDR3 DNA: TGTGCCTGGAGGAGCGGGACGAACACCGGGGAGCTGTTTTTT.

The chain recombines TRBV6-8 with TRBJ2-3; D perhaps matches TRBD2 (6 bases). This CDR3 has 14 amino acids. Germline V gene lookup returns CDR1 MNHGY and CDR2 SAAAGT. Between the trimmed V and J ends, which lost 5 bases and 0 bases, there was a span of 9 bases. The CDR3 DNA reads TGTGCCAGCAGTGAGCGGGCTAGCACAGATACGCAGTATTTT. Translation: CASSERASTDTQYF.

The chain combines TRBV7-5 with TRBJ2-3; TRBD2, the table's D call, lacks a check against the DNA. TRBV7-5 is an annotated pseudogene. The CDR3 has 16 residues. The CDR3 nucleotides are TGTGCCAGCAGCTTACGTGGACTAGCGGGAGCAGATACGCAGTATTTT. This encodes CASSLRGLAGADTQYF.

The V gene is TRBV19, the J gene TRBJ1-4; D perhaps matches TRBD1 (5 bases). Per germline, CDR1 LNHDA and CDR2 SQIVND (reference sequence). This CDR3 spans 15 amino acids. Trimming shortened V by 5 bases and J by 8 bases, and 18 bases separated the two germline ends. The CDR3 nucleotides read TGTGCCAGTAGTCCCCAGGCAGGGAGGGGAGAAAAACTGTTTTTT. It translates to CASSPQAGRGEKLFF.

This clone showed up just a few times. The rearrangement links TRBV9 to TRBJ1-3, with no clear D. There are 15 residues in the CDR3. The germline gives CDR1 SGDLS, CDR2 YYNGEE. Trimming stripped 0 bases from V and 0 bases from J, with 7 bases between. The CDR3 here is CASSVGQSSGNTIYF. CDR3 bases: TGTGCCAGCAGCGTAGGGCAGAGCTCTGGAAACACCATATATTTT.

V gene TRBV9 combines with J gene TRBJ2-3; no clear D gene. The CDR3 is 15 residues long. Germline V gene data show CDR1 as SGDLS and CDR2 as YYNGEE. V lost 0 bases and J 3 bases, leaving 11 bases between the germline ends. The CDR3 here is CASSVGYSFTDTQYF. CDR3 nucleotides: TGTGCCAGCAGCGTAGGGTACAGCTTTACAGATACGCAGTATTTT.

V usage is TRBV30 and J usage is TRBJ2-3, with TRBD1 identical over 10 bases. The CDR3 has 15 amino acids. The trim removed 5 bases at V and 1 base at J, leaving 6 bases unmatched. From germline, CDR1 is GTSNPN and CDR2 SVGIG (reference sequence). The CDR3: CAWDAGTGGTDTQYF. The DNA for the CDR3 is TGTGCCTGGGATGCCGGGACAGGGGGCACAGATACGCAGTATTTT.

This clone was observed a few times. The rearrangement uses TRBV6-8 and TRBJ2-3; 8 nucleotides align to TRBD2. In germline, CDR1 is MNHGY, CDR2 SAAAGT. The CDR3 sequence is 15 residues long. The ends lost 6 bases at V and 2 bases at J; junction bases unmatched: 7. CDR3 in DNA: TGTGCCAGCAGCCTAGCGGGTAGGACCACAGATACGCAGTATTTT. This sequence encodes CASSLAGRTTDTQYF.

The J gene is TRBJ1-3, the V gene TRBV30; possibly TRBD1 for D (6 bases). Germline-derived CDR1 and CDR2 are GTSNPN and SVGIG (reference sequence). The CDR3 runs to 15 residues. V was cut by 5 bases and J by 4 bases, with 18 bases left in between. CDR3 in DNA: TGTGCCTGGGCCCCCAGGGGACTCCTGGGAAACACCATATATTTT. Translating it yields CAWAPRGLLGNTIYF.